The entry below describes one T cell receptor (beta chain). Its antigen is undetermined. The sample is drawn from a study of cytomegalovirus exposure and HLA in healthy donors. Germline CDR1 SGHAT, CDR2 FQNNGV. J was trimmed by 6 bases and V by 5 bases; bases with no gene match: 10. The CDR3 loop spans 15 amino acids. The study, taken as a whole, reports: Most TCR sequences proved rare, with some public TCRs found in many donors. Reportedly, cytomegalovirus status was diagnosed with high sensitivity and specificity.

Generated by immunoSEQ multiplex PCR, the TCRdb table keeps only in-frame clones and is missing some. The sample lists around 190,000 clones, more than 75% occurring once. The V call is TRBV11-2, the J call TRBJ2-1; 7 bases fit TRBD1. Sequenced input: PBMCs. The receptor's source is a woman younger than 35 in good health and CMV-seronegative. In nucleotides, the CDR3 is TGTGCCAGCAGCGAAAAGACAGGGCTATTCAATGAGCAGTTCTTC. It is translated as CASSEKTGLFNEQFF.